Listed here are 19 T cell receptor beta chains from one sample, sequenced in a study of regulatory T cells in long-lasting Graves disease. Investigators prepared the TCR beta libraries by applying iRepertoire HTBI primers and Arm-PCR of CDR3 regions. TCRdb ran MiXCR on the multiplex PCR reads and lists one entry per CDR3 protein. Of some 330,000 distinct CDR3 sequences listed, 10% to 15% are singletons. The time point: newly diagnosed GD, antithyroid drugs for less than 3 months. Preparation of the TCR library used RNA extracted from PBMCs. The same sample was also studied in work on T cells in Graves' hyperthyroidism and ophthalmopathy.

This material consisted of peripheral blood mononuclear cells (PBMCs), taken at new diagnosis, from a patient treated with antithyroid drugs. The receptors shown here come from a woman younger than 35 with Graves disease.

Concerning this clonotype itself: A read error is possible here, since a much larger clone lies one base away. This chain connects TRBV10-2 to TRBJ2-3; tentative D call: TRBD2 (6 bases). Germline V lookup: CDR1 WSHSY, CDR2 SAAADI. This CDR3 comprises 13 residues. V dropped 11 bases and J dropped 3 bases, with 15 bases sitting between them. CDR3 protein: CAGIGRPTDTQYF. The CDR3 DNA follows: TGCGCCGGCATTGGGAGGCCTACAGATACGCAGTATTTT.

The sample holds a few counts of this clonotype. V usage is TRBV4-2 and J usage is TRBJ2-3; D call uncertain. V was trimmed by 1 base and J by 1 base, leaving 6 bases between them. CDR3 length: 14 residues. The germline V gene has CDR1 LGHNA and CDR2 YNFKEQ. The CDR3 nucleotides read TGTGCCAGCAGCCAAGGGGCGCGCACAGATACGCAGTATTTT. Translation gives CASSQGARTDTQYF.

This rearrangement joins TRBV6-1 to TRBJ1-2, with 10 positions matching TRBD1. The germline V gene has CDR1 MNHNS and CDR2 SASEGT. V lost 6 bases and J lost 8; bases outside the gene matches: 6. This CDR3 is built from 13 residues. The CDR3 DNA reads as TGTGCCAGCAGCCCCGGGACAGGGGTGGGCTACACCTTC. Amino acid sequence: CASSPGTGVGYTF.

The J gene is TRBJ1-1, the V gene TRBV28, with D perhaps matching TRBD1 (5 bases). The CDR3 runs to 16 residues. V was cut by 7 bases and J by 5 bases, with 23 bases left in between. CDR1 MDHEN and CDR2 SYDVKM come from the germline V gene. The CDR3 reads CASTSTVDNAGTEAFF. The CDR3 DNA reads TGTGCCAGCACCTCTACCGTGGACAACGCGGGAACTGAAGCTTTCTTT.

The chain carries TRBV3-2 and TRBJ2-3; no check of the table's D call, TRBD2, against the DNA was made. TRBV3-2 constitutes a pseudogene. The CDR3 totals 17 residues. The CDR3 loop reads CASSPRTSGGWWDTQYF. CDR3 in DNA: TGTGCCAGCAGCCCTCGGACTAGCGGGGGATGGTGGGATACGCAGTATTTT.

This clonotype came up many times. This chain uses TRBV4-3 with TRBJ1-4; TRBD1 is a possible D gene (5 bases). In germline, CDR1 is LGHNA, CDR2 YSLEER. The V end lost 0 bases, the J end lost 8 bases, and 19 bases lay between the germline ends. This CDR3 region has 17 residues. In nucleotides, the CDR3 is TGCGCCAGCAGCCAAGATAGGGGCACCACGGAGGGGGAAAAACTGTTTTTT. Protein: CASSQDRGTTEGEKLFF.

The chain links TRBV5-1 to TRBJ1-2; TRBD1 agrees at 7 bases. CDR1 and CDR2 from the germline V gene are SGHRS and YFSETQ. The V segment lost 4 bases and the J segment 8 bases; nucleotides outside the gene matches: 11. This CDR3 has 14 amino acids. The CDR3 region is CASSAVLRGHGYTF. The CDR3 bases are TGCGCCAGCAGCGCAGTACTTAGGGGGCACGGCTACACCTTC.

This clonotype has a count of ten or more. The chain recombines TRBV7-8 with TRBJ1-5; D is possibly TRBD1 (5 bases). V was pared by 0 bases and J by 5 bases, with 8 bases between. The CDR3 covers 14 residues. Germline-derived CDR1 and CDR2 are SGHVS and FQNEAQ. CDR3: CASSLAGADQPQHF. Written as DNA, the CDR3 is TGTGCCAGCAGCTTAGCCGGGGCGGATCAGCCCCAGCATTTT.

This clonotype was detected many times. The gene calls are TRBV7-3 and TRBJ2-2; D not resolved. CDR1 and CDR2 (germline): SGHTA, FQGTGA. The length of the CDR3 is 13 residues. The V and J ends lost 3 bases and 1 base respectively, with 3 bases between them. The chain's CDR3 is CASSFLNTGELFF. Here the CDR3 DNA reads TGTGCCAGCAGCTTTTTGAACACCGGGGAGCTGTTTTTT.

As DNA, the CDR3 is TGTGCCAGCAGTTGGGGAGCGAAGAACACTGAAGCTTTCTTT. Its translation: CASSWGAKNTEAFF. V is TRBV5-6 and J is TRBJ1-1; D unclear. V dropped 5 bases and J dropped 1 base, with 12 bases sitting between them. The CDR3 has 14 amino acids. In germline, CDR1 is SGHDT, CDR2 YYEEEE.

At least ten counts were recorded for this clonotype. The rearrangement links TRBV12-3 or TRBV12-4 to TRBJ2-7; 11 nucleotides match TRBD2. The V segment lost 1 base and the J segment 12 bases; nucleotides outside the gene matches: 8. The CDR3 has 14 amino acids. In nucleotides, the CDR3 is TGTGCCAGCAGTTTAGTCCCTGGGACTAGCGGTCGGTACGTC. Translation: CASSLVPGTSGRYV.

This clonotype showed up many times. V gene TRBV2 combines with J gene TRBJ2-2; tentatively, D is TRBD1 (5 bases). The germline V gene has CDR1 SNHLY and CDR2 FYNNEI. The CDR3 extends over 12 amino acids. Trimming cost V 6 bases and J 4 bases, with 6 bases left between them. The CDR3 DNA is TGTGCCAGCAGGACAGCCACCGGGGAGCTGTTTTTT. This encodes CASRTATGELFF. The full variable domain, completed using reference TRBV2 and TRBJ2-2, is EPEVTQTPSHQVTQMGQEVILRCVPISNHLYFYWYRQILGQKVEFLVSFYNNEISEKSEIFDDQFSVERPDGSNFTLKIRSTKLEDSAMYFCASRTATGELFFGEGSRLTVL.

Concerning this clonotype: A much larger clone differs from this one at a single base, so this may be a read error. V and J are TRBV6-1 and TRBJ2-1, with TRBD2 matching 14 bases. Germline values: CDR1 MNHNS, CDR2 SASEGT. J gave up 9 bases and V 4 bases, and 8 bases lay outside the gene matches. The CDR3 is 16 residues long. The CDR3 coding sequence is TGTGCCAGCAGTGCGGGACTAGCGGGAGATCTTTGTGAGCAGTTCTTC. Its translation is CASSAGLAGDLCEQFF.

There are many counts of this clonotype. The chain links TRBV5-6 to TRBJ2-7, with a possible D match to TRBD1 (6 bases). The germline CDR1 and CDR2 sequences are SGHDT and YYEEEE. V lost 1 base to trimming and J lost 0 bases, with 14 bases between them. The CDR3 spans 16 residues. Here the CDR3 reads CASSLLGATISYEQYV. The CDR3 region has the DNA TGTGCCAGCAGCTTGCTGGGGGCGACCATCTCCTACGAGCAGTACGTC.

The chain uses TRBV20-1 and TRBJ2-3; 8 bases line up with TRBD2. Germline V gene data show CDR1 as DFQATT and CDR2 as SNEGSKA (reference sequence). The CDR3 totals 14 residues. V gave up 3 bases and J gave up 0 bases; unmatched junction bases: 2. Here the CDR3 reads CSARGTRSTDTQYF. The CDR3 bases are TGCAGTGCTAGGGGGACTAGAAGCACAGATACGCAGTATTTT.

At least ten counts were recorded for this clonotype. This rearrangement joins TRBV4-1 to TRBJ1-5; TRBD1 is a possible D gene (5 bases). This CDR3 comprises 16 residues. V was shortened by 4 bases and J by 5 bases, with 18 bases between the two germline ends. Germline CDR1 is MGHRA and CDR2 is YSYEKL. CDR3 sequence: CASSPFPRGKYQPQHF. The DNA of the CDR3 is TGCGCCAGCAGCCCGTTTCCAAGGGGAAAGTATCAGCCCCAGCATTTT.

The chain combines TRBV20-1 with TRBJ2-5; a possible D gene is TRBD1 (5 bases). Germline V lookup: CDR1 DFQATT, CDR2 SNEGSKA (reference sequence). The CDR3 is 14 amino acids. With 6 bases removed from V and 7 bases from J, the gap between germline ends came to 21 bases. The CDR3 loop reads CSAYPGLAYVTQYF. In DNA, the CDR3 is TGCAGTGCCTACCCAGGGTTAGCCTACGTGACCCAGTACTTC.

Written as DNA, the CDR3 is TGCGCCAGCAGCTTGGAAGCAGGGCGAATGATGAACACTGAAGCTTTCTTT. Protein sequence: CASSLEAGRMMNTEAFF. The V gene is TRBV5-1, the J gene TRBJ1-1; maybe TRBD1 (5 bases). Trimming took 0 bases from V and 0 from J, leaving 15 bases between them. The CDR3 spans 17 residues. CDR1 and CDR2 (germline): SGHRS, YFSETQ.

The gene calls are TRBV5-4 and TRBJ1-1; a possible D gene is TRBD1 (6 bases). This CDR3 has 16 residues. CDR1 and CDR2 from the germline V gene are SGHNT and YYREEE (reference sequence). Trimming removed 0 bases at V and 3 bases at J, with 15 bases between. This CDR3 reads CASSLVRGTRDTEAFF. The CDR3 DNA reads as TGTGCCAGCAGCTTGGTTAGGGGGACCCGCGACACTGAAGCTTTCTTT.